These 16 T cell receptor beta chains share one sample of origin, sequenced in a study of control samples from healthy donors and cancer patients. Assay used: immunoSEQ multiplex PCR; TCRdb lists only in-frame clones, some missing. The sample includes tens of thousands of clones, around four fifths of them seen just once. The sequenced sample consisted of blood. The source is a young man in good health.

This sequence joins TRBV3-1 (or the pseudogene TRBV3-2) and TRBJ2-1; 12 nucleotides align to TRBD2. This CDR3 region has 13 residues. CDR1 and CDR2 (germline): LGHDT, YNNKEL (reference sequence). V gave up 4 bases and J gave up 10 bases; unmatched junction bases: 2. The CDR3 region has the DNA TGTGCCAGCAGCCGAGGACTAGCGGGGGAGCAGTTCTTC. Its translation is CASSRGLAGEQFF.

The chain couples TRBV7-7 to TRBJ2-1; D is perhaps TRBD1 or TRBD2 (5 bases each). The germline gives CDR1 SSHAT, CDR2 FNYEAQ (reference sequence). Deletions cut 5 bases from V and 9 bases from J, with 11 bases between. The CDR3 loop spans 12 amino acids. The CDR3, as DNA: TGTGCCAGCAGCCTCCGGGACGGTGAGCAGTTCTTC. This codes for CASSLRDGEQFF.

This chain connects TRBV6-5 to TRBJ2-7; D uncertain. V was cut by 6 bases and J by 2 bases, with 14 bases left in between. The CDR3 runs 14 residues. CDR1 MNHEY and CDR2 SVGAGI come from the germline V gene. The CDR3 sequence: CASSALGNPYEQYF. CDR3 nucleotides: TGTGCCAGCAGCGCCCTTGGGAACCCCTACGAGCAGTACTTC.

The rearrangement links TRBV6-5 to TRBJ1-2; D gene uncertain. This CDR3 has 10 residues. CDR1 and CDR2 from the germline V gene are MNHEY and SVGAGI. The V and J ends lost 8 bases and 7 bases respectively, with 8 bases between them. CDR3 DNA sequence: TGTGCCAGCGGTCGTGGTGGCTACACCTTC. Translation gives CASGRGGYTF.

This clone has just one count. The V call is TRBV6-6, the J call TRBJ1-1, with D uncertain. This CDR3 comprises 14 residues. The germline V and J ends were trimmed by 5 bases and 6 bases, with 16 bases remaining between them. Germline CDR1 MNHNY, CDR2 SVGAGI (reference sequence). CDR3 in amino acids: CASSETVYFAEAFF. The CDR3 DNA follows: TGTGCCAGCAGTGAGACCGTGTATTTCGCTGAAGCTTTCTTT.

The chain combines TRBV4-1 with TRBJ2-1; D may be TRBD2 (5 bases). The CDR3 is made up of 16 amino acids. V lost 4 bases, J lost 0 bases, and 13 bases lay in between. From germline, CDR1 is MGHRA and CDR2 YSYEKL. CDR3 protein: CASSPGSGNSYNEQFF. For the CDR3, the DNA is TGCGCCAGCAGCCCAGGAAGCGGTAACTCCTACAATGAGCAGTTCTTC.

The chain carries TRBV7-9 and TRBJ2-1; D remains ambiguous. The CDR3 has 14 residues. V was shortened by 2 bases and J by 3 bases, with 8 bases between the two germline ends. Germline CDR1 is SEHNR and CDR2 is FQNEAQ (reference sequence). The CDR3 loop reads CASSLNMVYNEQFF. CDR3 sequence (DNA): TGTGCCAGCAGCTTAAACATGGTCTACAATGAGCAGTTCTTC.

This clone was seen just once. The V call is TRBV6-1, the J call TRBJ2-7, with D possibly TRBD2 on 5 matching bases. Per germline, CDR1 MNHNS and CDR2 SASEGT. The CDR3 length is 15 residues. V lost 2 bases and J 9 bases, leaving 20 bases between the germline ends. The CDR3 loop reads CASSELGKGYVGQYF. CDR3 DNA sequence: TGTGCCAGCAGTGAACTCGGGAAAGGGTACGTTGGGCAGTACTTC.

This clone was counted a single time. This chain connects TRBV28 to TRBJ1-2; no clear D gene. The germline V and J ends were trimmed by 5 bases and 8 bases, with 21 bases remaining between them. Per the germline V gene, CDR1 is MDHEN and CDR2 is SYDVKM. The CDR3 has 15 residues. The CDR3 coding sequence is TGTGCCAGCAGTCTCGAGACGTCACGAACCGAGGGCTACACCTTC. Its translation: CASSLETSRTEGYTF.

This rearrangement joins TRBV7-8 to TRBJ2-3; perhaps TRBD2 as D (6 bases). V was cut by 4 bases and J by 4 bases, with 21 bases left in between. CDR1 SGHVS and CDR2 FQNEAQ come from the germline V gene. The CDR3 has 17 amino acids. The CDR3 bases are TGTGCCAGCAGCTCAACACCGGGACTCAACAACCCAGATACGCAGTATTTT. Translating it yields CASSSTPGLNNPDTQYF.

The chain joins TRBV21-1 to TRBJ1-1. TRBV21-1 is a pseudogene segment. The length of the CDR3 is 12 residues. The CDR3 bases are TGTGCCAGCAGCAAATCGTACACTGAAGCTTTCTTT. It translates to CASSKSYTEAFF.

The CDR3 bases are TGTGCTAGTGGTTTGGGGAGGGGAGATACGCAGTATTTT. Translated: CASGLGRGDTQYF. V is TRBV12-5 and J is TRBJ2-3; tentatively, D is TRBD2 (6 bases). V gave up 1 base and J gave up 5 bases, with 7 bases separating them. This CDR3 region has 13 residues. CDR1 is LGHNT, CDR2 FRNRAP, per germline. Full variable domain (remainder filled in from reference TRBV12-5 and TRBJ2-3): DARVTQTPRHKVTEMGQEVTMRCQPILGHNTVFWYRQTMMQGLELLAYFRNRAPLDDSGMPKDRFSAEMPDATLATLKIQPSEPRDSAVYFCASGLGRGDTQYFGPGTRLTVL.

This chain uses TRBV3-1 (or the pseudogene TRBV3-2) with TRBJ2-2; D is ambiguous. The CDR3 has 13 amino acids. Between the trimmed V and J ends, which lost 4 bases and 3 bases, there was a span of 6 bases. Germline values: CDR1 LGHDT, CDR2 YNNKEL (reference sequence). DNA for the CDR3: TGTGCCAGCAGCCCTAGGGACACCGGGGAGCTGTTTTTT. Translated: CASSPRDTGELFF.

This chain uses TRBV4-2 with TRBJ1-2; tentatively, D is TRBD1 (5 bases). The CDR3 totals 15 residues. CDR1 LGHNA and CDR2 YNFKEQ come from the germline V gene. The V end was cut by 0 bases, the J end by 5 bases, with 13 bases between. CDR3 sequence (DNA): TGTGCCAGCAGCCAAGATCAGACAGCACAATATGGCTACACCTTC. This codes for CASSQDQTAQYGYTF.

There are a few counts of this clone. CDR3 bases: TGTGCCAGCGGTAGCTACGAGCAGTACTTC. Translated: CASGSYEQYF. The chain combines TRBV6-5 with TRBJ2-7; D gene unclear. This CDR3 spans 10 amino acids. Germline assignment: CDR1 MNHEY and CDR2 SVGAGI. V was pared by 8 bases and J by 3 bases, with 5 bases between.

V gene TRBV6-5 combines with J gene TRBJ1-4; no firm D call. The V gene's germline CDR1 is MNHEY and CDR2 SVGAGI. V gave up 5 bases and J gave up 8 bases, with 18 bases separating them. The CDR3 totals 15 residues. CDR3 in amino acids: CASSPLGGVEEKLFF. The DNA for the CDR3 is TGTGCCAGCAGTCCCCTCGGTGGGGTAGAGGAAAAACTGTTTTTT.